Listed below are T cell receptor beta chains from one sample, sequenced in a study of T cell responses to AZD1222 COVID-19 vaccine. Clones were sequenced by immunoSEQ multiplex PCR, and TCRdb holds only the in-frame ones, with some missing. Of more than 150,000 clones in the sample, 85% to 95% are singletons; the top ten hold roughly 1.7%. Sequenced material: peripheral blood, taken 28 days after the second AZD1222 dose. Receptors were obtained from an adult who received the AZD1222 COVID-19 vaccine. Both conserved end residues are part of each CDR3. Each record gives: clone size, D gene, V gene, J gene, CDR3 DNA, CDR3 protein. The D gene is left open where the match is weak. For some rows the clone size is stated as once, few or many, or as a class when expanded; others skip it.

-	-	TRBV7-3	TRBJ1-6	TGTGCCAGCAGCCCGGAGGGGAATTCACCCCTCCACTTT	CASSPEGNSPLHF
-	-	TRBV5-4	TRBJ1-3	TGTGCCAGCAGACCCGGCGCTTCGCCTGGAAACACCATATATTTT	CASRPGASPGNTIYF
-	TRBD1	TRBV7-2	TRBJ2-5	TGTGCCAGCAGCTTTACAGGGGAAGAGACCCAGTACTTC	CASSFTGEETQYF
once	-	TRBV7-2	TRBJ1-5	TGTGCCAGCAGCTTATTGGGTCAGAGGTATAGCAATCAGCCCCAGCATTTT	CASSLLGQRYSNQPQHF
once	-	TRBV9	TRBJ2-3	TGTGCCAGCAGCCCTTCACCCGGGACCAAAACGCAGTATTTT	CASSPSPGTKTQYF
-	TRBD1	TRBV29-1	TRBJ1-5	TGCAGCGTTGGGCTGGCAGGGGGCGGGAGCAATCAGCCCCAGCATTTT	CSVGLAGGGSNQPQHF
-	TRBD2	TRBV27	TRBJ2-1	TGTGCCAGCAGTCTGACTAGCGGGGGGGACTACAATGAGCAGTTCTTC	CASSLTSGGDYNEQFF
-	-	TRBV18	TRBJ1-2	TGTGCCAGCTCACCGCAAGAGGATGGCTACACCTTC	CASSPQEDGYTF
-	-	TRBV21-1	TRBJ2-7	TGTGCCAGCATCCCTAGGGCGGAGAACTACGAGCAGTACTTC	CASIPRAENYEQYF
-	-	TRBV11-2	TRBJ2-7	TGTGCCAGCAGCTTAGAGGCGGGATCCTCCTACGAGCAGTACTTC	CASSLEAGSSYEQYF
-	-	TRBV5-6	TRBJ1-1	TGTGCCAGCAACCTACAGGGACCGCATCCAGGAGCTTTCTTT	CASNLQGPHPGAFF
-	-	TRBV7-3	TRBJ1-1	TGTGCCAGCAGCTTATTTCCGGGGCGTCACACTGAAGCTTTCTTT	CASSLFPGRHTEAFF
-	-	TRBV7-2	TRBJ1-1	TGTGCCAGCAGCTTACAGGTCGTTAACACTGAAGCTTTCTTT	CASSLQVVNTEAFF
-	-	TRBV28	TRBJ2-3	TGTGCCAGCAGTTCTCACACAGTCACAGATACGCAGTATTTT	CASSSHTVTDTQYF
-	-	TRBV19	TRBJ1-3	TGTGCCACCGCGGACAGCTCTGGAAACACCATATATTTT	CATADSSGNTIYF
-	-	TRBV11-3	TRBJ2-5	TGTGCCAGCAGCCGTGACAGTACCCAAGAGACCCAGTACTTC	CASSRDSTQETQYF
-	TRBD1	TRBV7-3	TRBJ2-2	TGTGCCAGCGGGTCCGGGACAGCGAACACCGGGGAGCTGTTTTTT	CASGSGTANTGELFF
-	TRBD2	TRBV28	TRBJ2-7	TGTGCCAGCAGTCCCCGAGTGGGGCGGGAGGGCCTTTCCGAGCAGTACTTC	CASSPRVGREGLSEQYF
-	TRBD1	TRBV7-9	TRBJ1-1	TGTGCCAGCAGCCGACAGGGGCTTGTGAACACTGAAGCTTTCTTT	CASSRQGLVNTEAFF
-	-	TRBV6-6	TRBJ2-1	TGTGCCAGCAGTTTCGAGAGCAGCTCGAAGTTCTTC	CASSFESSSKFF
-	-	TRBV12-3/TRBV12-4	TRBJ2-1	TGTGCCAGCAGTTTGTTAGGATACAATGAGCAGTTCTTC	CASSLLGYNEQFF
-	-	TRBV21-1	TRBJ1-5	TGTGCCAGCAGCAAAGGGGACGGGGGAAGTCAGCCCCAGCATTTT	CASSKGDGGSQPQHF
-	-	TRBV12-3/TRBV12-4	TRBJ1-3	TGTGCCAGCAGTTTCCTCGGGACCATATATTTT	CASSFLGTIYF